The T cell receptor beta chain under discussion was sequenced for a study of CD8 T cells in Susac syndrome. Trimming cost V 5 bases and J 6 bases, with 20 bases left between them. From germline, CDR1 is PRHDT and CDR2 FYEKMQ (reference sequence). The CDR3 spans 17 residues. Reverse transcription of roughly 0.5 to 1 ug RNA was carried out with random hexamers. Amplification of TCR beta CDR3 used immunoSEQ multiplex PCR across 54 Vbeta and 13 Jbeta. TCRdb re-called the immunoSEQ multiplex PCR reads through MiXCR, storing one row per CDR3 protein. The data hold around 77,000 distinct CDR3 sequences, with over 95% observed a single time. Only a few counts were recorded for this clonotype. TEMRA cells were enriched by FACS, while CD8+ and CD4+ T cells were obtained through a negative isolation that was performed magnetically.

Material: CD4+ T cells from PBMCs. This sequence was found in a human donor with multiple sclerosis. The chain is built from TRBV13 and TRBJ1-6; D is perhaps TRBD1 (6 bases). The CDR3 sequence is CASSVSGRGIFNSPLHF. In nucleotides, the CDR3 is TGTGCCAGCAGCGTGTCGGGCAGGGGAATTTTTAATTCACCCCTCCACTTT.